This T cell receptor (beta chain) was captured in a study of cytomegalovirus exposure and HLA in healthy donors. It was healthy bone marrow donors who served as donors. The study, taken as a whole, reports: A missense variant in DCLRE1C was later tied to TCR beta V- and J-gene trimming. The study designated 150 to 200 TCR beta chains cytomegalovirus-associated. A later analysis showed HLA-associated TCR beta chains outstripping equally common others in clonal expansion.

Concerning this clone: The antigen is undetermined.

PCR was performed using 60 Vbeta and 13 Jbeta primers. Measured with immunoSEQ multiplex PCR; TCRdb has only the in-frame clones, and not every one. The table has about 150,000 clones, approximately 86% seen once. The sequenced sample consisted of PBMCs. The TCR comes from a woman aged 45-65 years in good health and CMV-seropositive.

CDR3 coding DNA: TGTGCCAGCAGCCAAGGGGGGGCGGGGGGCTATGGCTACACCTTC. This encodes CASSQGGAGGYGYTF. This rearrangement joins TRBV7-2 to TRBJ1-2, with D perhaps matching TRBD1 (6 bases). The V gene lost 5 bases and the J gene lost 4 bases, with 17 bases spanning the gap. The germline V gene encodes CDR1 SGHTA and CDR2 FQGNSA. CDR3 length: 15 residues. Full variable domain (remainder filled in from reference TRBV7-2 and TRBJ1-2): GAGVSQSPSNKVTEKGKDVELRCDPISGHTALYWYRQSLGQGLEFLIYFQGNSAPDKSGLPSDRFSAERTGGSVSTLTIQRTQQEDSAVYLCASSQGGAGGYGYTFGSGTRLTVV.